This T cell receptor (beta chain) emerged from a study of CD8 T cells in ankylosing spondylitis. TCRdb reanalysed the 5' RACE reads using MiXCR and keeps one entry per CDR3 protein. The data hold 250,000 or so distinct CDR3 sequences, with more than 20% observed a single time. This TCR was recovered from a male donor with ankylosing spondylitis or in good health (not recorded which). Source material: blood, either unsorted or a sorted T cell fraction (not recorded which).

The CDR3 reads CASQGTGELFF. In DNA, the CDR3 is TGTGCCAGTCAGGGGACCGGGGAGCTGTTTTTT. The chain couples TRBV13 to TRBJ2-2, with a possible D match to TRBD1 (6 bases). The germline CDR1 and CDR2 sequences are PRHDT and FYEKMQ (reference sequence). This CDR3 is 11 amino acids long. The V gene lost 9 bases and the J gene lost 5 bases, with 7 bases spanning the gap.